The 9 T cell receptor beta chains below all came from one sample that was sequenced in a study of patients and donors after allogeneic stem cell transplantation. TCRdb passed the RT-PCR reads through MiXCR, listing each CDR3 protein once. This table has under 200,000 distinct CDR3 sequences, 20% to 25% appearing once. Sample: blood, either unsorted or a sorted T cell fraction (not recorded which). The origin of the receptors is a human donor who was either an allogeneic HSCT recipient or a stem cell or donor lymphocyte infusion donor (not recorded which). It is not recorded whose cells these are; they may come from a transplant donor.

This clonotype occurred a few times. The rearrangement uses TRBV7-2 and TRBJ1-2, with unresolved D. The CDR3 spans 16 residues. Germline loops: CDR1 SGHTA, CDR2 FQGNSA. Trimming took 1 base from V and 5 from J, leaving 17 bases between them. In DNA form, the CDR3 reads TGTGCCAGCAGCTTAGGGTCGCGCCTAGATGGGTATGGCTACACCTTC. It yields the protein CASSLGSRLDGYGYTF.

This clonotype came up once. The genes are TRBV5-1 and TRBJ2-3; 8 bases fit TRBD2. Germline V lookup: CDR1 SGHRS, CDR2 YFSETQ. The trim removed 0 bases at V and 5 bases at J, leaving 5 bases unmatched. The CDR3 loop spans 15 amino acids. CDR3 sequence reads: CASSLEAGVRDTQYF. CDR3 in DNA: TGCGCCAGCAGCTTGGAAGCGGGAGTGAGAGATACGCAGTATTTT.

The CDR3 region is CASSPERYRVEKLFF. In nucleotides, the CDR3 is TGTGCCAGCAGCCCGGAGCGATACAGGGTCGAAAAACTGTTTTTT. V and J are TRBV7-6 and TRBJ1-4, with a tentative D call TRBD1 (6 bases). The CDR3 has 15 amino acids. V was cut by 5 bases and J by 8 bases, with 18 bases left in between. Germline V gene lookup returns CDR1 SGHVS and CDR2 FNYEAQ.

This clonotype was picked up many times. The V gene is TRBV7-3, the J gene TRBJ1-1; TRBD1 agrees at 8 bases. The length of the CDR3 is 13 residues. Germline V gene lookup returns CDR1 SGHTA and CDR2 FQGTGA. V was clipped by 5 bases and J by 5 bases; unmatched bases: 4. The CDR3 protein is CASSPDRATEAFF. CDR3 sequence (DNA): TGTGCCAGCAGCCCGGACAGGGCTACTGAAGCTTTCTTT.

The chain is built from TRBV9 and TRBJ2-3; no clear D gene. V was pared by 2 bases and J by 4 bases, with 11 bases between. CDR3 size: 14 residues. The germline V gene has CDR1 SGDLS and CDR2 YYNGEE. In DNA form, the CDR3 reads TGTGCCAGCAGCGTTTTAGGGTGGGCAGATACGCAGTATTTT. It is translated as CASSVLGWADTQYF. The complete variable domain, with remaining parts taken from reference TRBV9 and TRBJ2-3, reads DSGVTQTPKHLITATGQRVTLRCSPRSGDLSVYWYQQSLDQGLQFLIQYYNGEERAKGNILERFSAQQFPDLHSELNLSSLELGDSALYFCASSVLGWADTQYFGPGTRLTVL.

This clonotype was counted a few times. The chain carries TRBV6-2 or TRBV6-3 and TRBJ2-7; TRBD1 aligns across 7 bases. Losses at the gene ends were 6 bases for V and 2 bases for J; bases not matched to a gene: 1. The CDR3 runs to 12 residues. Per the germline V gene, CDR1 is MNHEY and CDR2 is SVGEGT. The CDR3 sequence: CASSGQAYEQYF. The CDR3 nucleotides read TGTGCCAGCAGCGGACAGGCCTACGAGCAGTACTTC.

J is TRBJ1-1 and V is TRBV28, with D tentatively TRBD1 (6 bases). The CDR3 sequence is 14 residues long. Trimming left V 3 bases short and J 4 bases short, with 12 bases between. In germline, CDR1 is MDHEN, CDR2 SYDVKM. DNA for the CDR3: TGTGCCAGCAGTTTTTACGAGGGGGGCACTGAAGCTTTCTTT. It specifies CASSFYEGGTEAFF.

This clonotype was counted only a few times. This chain links TRBV20-1 with TRBJ1-1; D unclear. CDR1 and CDR2 (germline): DFQATT, SNEGSKA (reference sequence). The CDR3 has 13 residues. V shed 4 bases and J shed 2 bases, with 11 bases lying between them. For the CDR3, the DNA is TGCAGTGCTAAGACCCCAGGAAACACTGAAGCTTTCTTT. Protein sequence: CSAKTPGNTEAFF.

As DNA, the CDR3 is TGCGCCAGCAGCTTGGTACCGCAAGAGGCAGATACGCAGTATTTT. Translated: CASSLVPQEADTQYF. This chain uses TRBV5-1 with TRBJ2-3; D uncertain. Between the trimmed V and J ends, which lost 0 bases and 4 bases, there was a span of 12 bases. The V gene's germline CDR1 is SGHRS and CDR2 YFSETQ. CDR3 size: 15 residues.